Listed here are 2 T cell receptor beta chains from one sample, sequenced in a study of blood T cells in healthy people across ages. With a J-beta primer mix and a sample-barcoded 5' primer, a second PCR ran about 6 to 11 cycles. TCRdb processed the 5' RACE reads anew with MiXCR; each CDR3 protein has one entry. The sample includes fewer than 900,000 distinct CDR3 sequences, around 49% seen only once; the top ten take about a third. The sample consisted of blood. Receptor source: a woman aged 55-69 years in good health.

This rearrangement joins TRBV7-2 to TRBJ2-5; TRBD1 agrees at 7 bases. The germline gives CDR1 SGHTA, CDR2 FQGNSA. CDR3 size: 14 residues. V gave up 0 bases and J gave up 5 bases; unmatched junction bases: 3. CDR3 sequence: CASSLALRGETQYF. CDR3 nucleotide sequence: TGTGCCAGCAGCTTAGCCCTCAGGGGGGAGACCCAGTACTTC.

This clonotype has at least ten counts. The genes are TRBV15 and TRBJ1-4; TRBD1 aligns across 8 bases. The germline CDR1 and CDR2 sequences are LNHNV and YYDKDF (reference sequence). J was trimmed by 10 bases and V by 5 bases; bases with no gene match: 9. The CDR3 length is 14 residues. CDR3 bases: TGTGCCACCAGCTTAGGGGACAGGTCTCCAAAACTGTTTTTT. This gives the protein CATSLGDRSPKLFF. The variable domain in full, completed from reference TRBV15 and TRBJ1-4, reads DAMVIQNPRYQVTQFGKPVTLSCSQTLNHNVMYWYQQKSSQAPKLLFHYYDKDFNNEADTPDNFQSRRPNTSFCFLDIRSPGLGDTAMYLCATSLGDRSPKLFFGSGTQLSVL.